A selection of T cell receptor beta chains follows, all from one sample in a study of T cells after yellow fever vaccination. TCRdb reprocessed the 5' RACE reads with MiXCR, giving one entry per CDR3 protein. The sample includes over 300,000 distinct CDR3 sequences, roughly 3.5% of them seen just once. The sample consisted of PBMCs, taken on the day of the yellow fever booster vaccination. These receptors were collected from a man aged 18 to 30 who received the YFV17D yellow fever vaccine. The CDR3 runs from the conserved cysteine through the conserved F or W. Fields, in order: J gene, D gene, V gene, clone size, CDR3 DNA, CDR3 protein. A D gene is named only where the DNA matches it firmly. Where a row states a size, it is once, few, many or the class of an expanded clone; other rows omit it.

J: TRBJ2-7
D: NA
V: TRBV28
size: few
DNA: TGTGCCAGCAGAGTTAGCGGCCTAGCCGATTACGAGCAGTACTTC
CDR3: CASRVSGLADYEQYF

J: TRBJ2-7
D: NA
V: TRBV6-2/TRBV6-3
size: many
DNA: TGTGCCAGCACCAGGGGGACTCACGGCGAGCAGTACTTC
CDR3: CASTRGTHGEQYF

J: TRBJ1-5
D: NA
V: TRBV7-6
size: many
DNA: TGTGCCAGCAGCCCGTCCGGGGGTCAGCCCCAGCATTTT
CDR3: CASSPSGGQPQHF

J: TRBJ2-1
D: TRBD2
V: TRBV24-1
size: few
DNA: TGTGCCACCAGTGGGCGGGCTAGCGGGGAGAGCTCCTACAATGAGCAGTTCTTC
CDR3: CATSGRASGESSYNEQFF

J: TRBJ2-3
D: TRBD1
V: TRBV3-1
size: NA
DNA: TGTGCCAGCAGCCACTCTGGGACAGGAGGAGATACGCAGTATTTT
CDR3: CASSHSGTGGDTQYF

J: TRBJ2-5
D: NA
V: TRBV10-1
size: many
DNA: TGCGCCAGCAGTGAGCAGTACCAAGAGACCCAGTACTTC
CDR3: CASSEQYQETQYF

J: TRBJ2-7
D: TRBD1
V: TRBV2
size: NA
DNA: TGTGCCAGCAGTGAGGACAGGGGAAGCTCCTACGAGCAGTACTTC
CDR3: CASSEDRGSSYEQYF

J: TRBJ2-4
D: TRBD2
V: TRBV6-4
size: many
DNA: TGTGCCAGCAGTGCTGAAGCGGGGTTAGCCAAAAACATTCAGTACTTC
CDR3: CASSAEAGLAKNIQYF

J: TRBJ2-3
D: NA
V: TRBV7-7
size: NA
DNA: TGTGCCAGCAGCTTAGGGGCTTTAGGGAGCGGCGCAGATACGCAGTATTTT
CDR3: CASSLGALGSGADTQYF

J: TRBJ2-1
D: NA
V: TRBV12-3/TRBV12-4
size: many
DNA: TGTGCCAGCAGTATCCGGGACAACAATGAGCAGTTCTTC
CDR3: CASSIRDNNEQFF

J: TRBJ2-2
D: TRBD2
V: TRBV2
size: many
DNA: TGTGCCAGCAGTGTTAAACTAGCGGGGTTGAACACCGGGGAGCTGTTTTTT
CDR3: CASSVKLAGLNTGELFF

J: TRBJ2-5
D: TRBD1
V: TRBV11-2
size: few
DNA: TGTGCCAGCAGCACAGGACAGGGAAGGGAGACCCAGTACTTC
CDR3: CASSTGQGRETQYF

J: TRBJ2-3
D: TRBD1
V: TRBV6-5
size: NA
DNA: TGTGCCAGCAGTTACTCGCTTACAGGGGGATCCACAGATACGCAGTATTTT
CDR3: CASSYSLTGGSTDTQYF

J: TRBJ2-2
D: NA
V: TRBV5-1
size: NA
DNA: TGCGCCAGCAGCTTGGCCAACAGAGGAACCGGGGAGCTGTTTTTT
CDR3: CASSLANRGTGELFF

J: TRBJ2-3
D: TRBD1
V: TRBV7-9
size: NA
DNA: TGTGCCAGCAGCCGGAGACAGGGCTTTAGCACAGATACGCAGTATTTT
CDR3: CASSRRQGFSTDTQYF

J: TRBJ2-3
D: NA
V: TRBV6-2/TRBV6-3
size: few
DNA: TGTGCCAGCAGTGAGGACGATCCCACAGATACGCAGTATTTT
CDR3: CASSEDDPTDTQYF

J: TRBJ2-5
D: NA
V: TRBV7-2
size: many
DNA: TGTGCCAGCAGCTTAGCGTCCCTCCGGGCAGAGACCCAGTACTTC
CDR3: CASSLASLRAETQYF

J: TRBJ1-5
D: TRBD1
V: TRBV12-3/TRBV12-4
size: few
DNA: TGTGCCAGCAGATCAGGGACAGACCTTCAGCCCCAGCATTTT
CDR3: CASRSGTDLQPQHF

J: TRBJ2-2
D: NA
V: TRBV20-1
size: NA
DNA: TGCAGTGTTTTTCACACCGGGGAGCTGTTTTTT
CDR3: CSVFHTGELFF

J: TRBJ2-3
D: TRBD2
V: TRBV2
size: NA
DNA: TGTGCCAGCAGTGACAGGCTAGCGGGGGGTGCAGATACGCAGTATTTT
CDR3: CASSDRLAGGADTQYF

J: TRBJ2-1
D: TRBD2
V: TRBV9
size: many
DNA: TGTGCCAGCAGCGCCGGCACTAGCGGGGGGACTGGTGAGCAGTTCTTC
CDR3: CASSAGTSGGTGEQFF

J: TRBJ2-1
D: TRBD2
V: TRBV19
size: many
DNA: TGTGCCAGTAGTATAGCGGGACTAGCGGGATACAATGAGCAGTTCTTC
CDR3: CASSIAGLAGYNEQFF

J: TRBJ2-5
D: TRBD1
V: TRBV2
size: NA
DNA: TGTGCCAGCCGTAGTCGGACAGGCCAAGAGACCCAGTACTTC
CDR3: CASRSRTGQETQYF

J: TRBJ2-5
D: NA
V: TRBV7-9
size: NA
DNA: TGTGCCAGCAGCTTGTGGCAGAAACAAGAGACCCAGTACTTC
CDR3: CASSLWQKQETQYF

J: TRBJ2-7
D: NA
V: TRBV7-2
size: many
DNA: TGTGCCAGCAGCTCTCCCCGTGGCTCCCGTCACTCCTACGAGCAGTACTTC
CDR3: CASSSPRGSRHSYEQYF

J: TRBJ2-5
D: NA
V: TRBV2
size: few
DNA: TGTGCCAGCAGTGAATGGGAGACCCAGTACTTC
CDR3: CASSEWETQYF

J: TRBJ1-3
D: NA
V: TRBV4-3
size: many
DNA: TGCGCCAGCAGCCAAACAGGGCCTGGAAACACCATATATTTT
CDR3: CASSQTGPGNTIYF

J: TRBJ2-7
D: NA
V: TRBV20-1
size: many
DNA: TGCAGTGCTAGACCGGGGGCCCCTTCCTACGAGCAGTACTTC
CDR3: CSARPGAPSYEQYF

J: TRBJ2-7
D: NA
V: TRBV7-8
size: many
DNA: TGTGCCAGCAGCGGCAGACTAGTGGTCGAGCAGTACTTC
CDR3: CASSGRLVVEQYF

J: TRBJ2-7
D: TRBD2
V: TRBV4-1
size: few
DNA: TGCGCCAGCAGCCAAGCCTACCTGACTAGCGGGGGAGGGCAGTACTTC
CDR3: CASSQAYLTSGGGQYF

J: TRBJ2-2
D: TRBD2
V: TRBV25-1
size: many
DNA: TGTGCCAGCAGTGGCCTAGCGGACTCGAACACCGGGGAGCTGTTTTTT
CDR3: CASSGLADSNTGELFF

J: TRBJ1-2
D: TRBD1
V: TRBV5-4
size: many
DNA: TGTGCCAGCAGCTCGACAGGGGTTTTTGGCTACACCTTC
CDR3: CASSSTGVFGYTF